This TCR beta chain is from a study of cytomegalovirus exposure and HLA in healthy donors. Study-wide results and caveats: Across all donors, roughly uniform sequencing depth was an assumption of the presence/absence analyses. An analysis that came later showed most CMV-associated TCR beta chains appearing HLA-restricted.

With respect to this clone: Antigen specificity is unknown.

V lost 2 bases, J lost 5 bases, and 4 bases stayed unmatched. CDR1 and CDR2 (germline): MNHEY, SMNVEV (reference sequence). The CDR3 is 14 amino acids. PCR was performed using 60 Vbeta and 13 Jbeta primers. Measured with immunoSEQ multiplex PCR; TCRdb has only the in-frame clones, and not every one. The sample includes about 160,000 clones, approximately 77% seen only once; the top ten take roughly 2.1%. As for the donors, each was a healthy bone marrow donor. Though nominally healthy at sampling, donors likely had unrecorded immune exposures. Sequencing was performed on PBMCs. The chain combines TRBV27 with TRBJ2-5, with 8 bases matching TRBD2. The TCR was taken from a man aged 50 to 59 in good health and CMV-seropositive. The CDR3 nucleotides read TGTGCCAGCAGTTTAATCTCTAGCGGGGAGACCCAGTACTTC. Encoded protein: CASSLISSGETQYF.